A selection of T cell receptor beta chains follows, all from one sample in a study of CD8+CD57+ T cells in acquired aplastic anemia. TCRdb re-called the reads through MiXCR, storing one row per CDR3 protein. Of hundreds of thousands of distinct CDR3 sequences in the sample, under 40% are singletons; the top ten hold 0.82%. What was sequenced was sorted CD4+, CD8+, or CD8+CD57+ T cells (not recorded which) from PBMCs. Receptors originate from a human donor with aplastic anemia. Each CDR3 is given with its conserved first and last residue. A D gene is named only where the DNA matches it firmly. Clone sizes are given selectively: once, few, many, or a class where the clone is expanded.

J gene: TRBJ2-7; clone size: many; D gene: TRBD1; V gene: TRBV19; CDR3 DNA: TGTGCCAGTAGCCCACGGACAGGCAGGTCCCTTTCCTACGAGCAGTACTTC; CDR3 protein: CASSPRTGRSLSYEQYF
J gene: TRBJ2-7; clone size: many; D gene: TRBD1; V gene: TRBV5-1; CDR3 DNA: TGCGCCAGCAGCTTGACACGCCGGGACAGGGTGAGTTACGAGCAGTACTTC; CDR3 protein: CASSLTRRDRVSYEQYF
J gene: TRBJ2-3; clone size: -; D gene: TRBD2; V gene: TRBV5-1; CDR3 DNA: TGCGCCAGCAGTTCGCAACTAGCGAGCACAGATACGCAGTATTTT; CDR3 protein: CASSSQLASTDTQYF
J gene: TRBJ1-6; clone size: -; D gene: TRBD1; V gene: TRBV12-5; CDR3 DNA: TGTGCTAGTGGTTTAAGGGACAGCCCTAATTCACCCCTCCACTTT; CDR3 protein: CASGLRDSPNSPLHF
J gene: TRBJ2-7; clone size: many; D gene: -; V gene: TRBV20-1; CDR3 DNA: TGCAGTGCTCCGGTCCCGGCCTCCTACGAGCAGTACTTC; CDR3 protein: CSAPVPASYEQYF
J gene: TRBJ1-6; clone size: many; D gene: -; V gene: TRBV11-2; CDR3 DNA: TGTGCCAGCAGCTTACAATCGAACTATAATTCACCCCTCCACTTT; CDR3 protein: CASSLQSNYNSPLHF
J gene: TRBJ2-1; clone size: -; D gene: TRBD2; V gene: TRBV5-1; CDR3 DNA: TGCGCCAGCAGAGAAGGGAGTAGCGGGGGGCATGAGCAGTTCTTC; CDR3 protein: CASREGSSGGHEQFF
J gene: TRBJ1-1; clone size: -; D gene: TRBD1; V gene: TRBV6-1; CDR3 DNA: TGTGCCAGCAGTCCCCCGGGACAGGGCTACACTGAAGCTTTCTTT; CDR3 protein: CASSPPGQGYTEAFF
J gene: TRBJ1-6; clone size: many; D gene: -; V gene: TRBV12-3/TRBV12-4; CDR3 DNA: TGTGCCAGCAGCCTCAGGGTTGGTTCACCCCTCCACTTT; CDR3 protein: CASSLRVGSPLHF
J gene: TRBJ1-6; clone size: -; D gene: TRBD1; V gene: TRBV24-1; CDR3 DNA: TGTGCCACCAGTGATACCGGGACAGGGGGCTTCACCCTCCACTTT; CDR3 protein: CATSDTGTGGFTLHF
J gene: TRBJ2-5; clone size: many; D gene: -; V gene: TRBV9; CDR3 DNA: TGTGCCAGCAGCACGGCGAGTGGCAGGCAAGAGACCCAGTACTTC; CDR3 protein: CASSTASGRQETQYF
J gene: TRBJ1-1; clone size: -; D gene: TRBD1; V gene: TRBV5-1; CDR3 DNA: TGCGCCAGCGCAGGACAGGGAGGGAGCACTGAAGCTTTCTTT; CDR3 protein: CASAGQGGSTEAFF
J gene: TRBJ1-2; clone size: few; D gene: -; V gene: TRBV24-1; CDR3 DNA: TGTGCCACCAGCTCCGATGACAGGCGCTATGGCTACACCTTC; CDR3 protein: CATSSDDRRYGYTF
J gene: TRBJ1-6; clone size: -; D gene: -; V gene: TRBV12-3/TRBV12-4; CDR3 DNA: TGTGCCAGCAGGGCCTCCTACAATTCACCCCTCCACTTT; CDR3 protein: CASRASYNSPLHF
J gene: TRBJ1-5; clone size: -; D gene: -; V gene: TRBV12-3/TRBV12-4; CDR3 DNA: TGTGCCAGCAGTTTATTGAGGGAAGGTCAGCCCCAGCATTTT; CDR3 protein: CASSLLREGQPQHF
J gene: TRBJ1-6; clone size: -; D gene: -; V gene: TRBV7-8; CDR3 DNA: TGTGCCAGCAGCTTAGCCGCCGCTCCGGCTTCACCCCTCCACTTT; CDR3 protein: CASSLAAAPASPLHF
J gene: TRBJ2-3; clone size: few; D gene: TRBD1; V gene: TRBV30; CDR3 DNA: TGTGCCTGGAGCGGACAGGGAGATACGCAGTATTTT; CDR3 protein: CAWSGQGDTQYF
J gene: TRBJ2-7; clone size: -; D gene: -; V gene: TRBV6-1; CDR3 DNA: TGTGCCAGCTCGACAGGAAGTTATTACGAGCAGTACTTC; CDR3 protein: CASSTGSYYEQYF
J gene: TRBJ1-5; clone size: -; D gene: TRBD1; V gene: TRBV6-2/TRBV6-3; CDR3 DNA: TGTGCCAGCAGTTGGGACAGGGGGAATCAGCCCCAGCATTTT; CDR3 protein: CASSWDRGNQPQHF
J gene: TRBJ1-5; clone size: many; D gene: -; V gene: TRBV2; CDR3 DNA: TGTGCCAGCCGGGAAACGGTCGGGCAGCCCCAGCATTTT; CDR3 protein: CASRETVGQPQHF
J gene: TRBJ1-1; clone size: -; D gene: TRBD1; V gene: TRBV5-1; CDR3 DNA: TGCGCCAGCAGCGAGGGGGCCAAGGATTTTGCTGAAGCTTTCTTT; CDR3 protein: CASSEGAKDFAEAFF
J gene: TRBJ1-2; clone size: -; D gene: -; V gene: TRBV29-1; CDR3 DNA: TGCAGCGTTAACGAGGGGTTCTATGGCTACACCTTC; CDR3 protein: CSVNEGFYGYTF
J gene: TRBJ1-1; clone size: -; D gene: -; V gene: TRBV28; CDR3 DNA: TGTGCCAGCAGGGTATTGGAGGGAGGCACTGAAGCTTTCTTT; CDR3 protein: CASRVLEGGTEAFF
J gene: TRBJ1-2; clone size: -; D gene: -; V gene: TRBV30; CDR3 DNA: TGTGCCTGGAGTCCAACTGGGGAAGATGGCTACACCTTC; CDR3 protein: CAWSPTGEDGYTF
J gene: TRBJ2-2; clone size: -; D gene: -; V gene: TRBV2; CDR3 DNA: TGTGCCAGCAGTACCATGCCAGGATCTACCGGGGAGCTGTTTTTT; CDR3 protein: CASSTMPGSTGELFF
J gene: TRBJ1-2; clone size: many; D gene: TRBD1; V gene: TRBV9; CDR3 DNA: TGTGCCAGCAGCGAGGGACAGGCCCTCTATGGCTACACCTTC; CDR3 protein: CASSEGQALYGYTF
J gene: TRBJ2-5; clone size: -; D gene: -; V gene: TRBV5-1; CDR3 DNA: TGCGCCAGCATCCAAGAGACCCAGTACTTC; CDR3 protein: CASIQETQYF
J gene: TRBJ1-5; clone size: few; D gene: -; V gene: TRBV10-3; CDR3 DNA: TGTGCCATCAGTGAAGCATATAGCAATCAGCCCCAGCATTTT; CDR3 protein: CAISEAYSNQPQHF
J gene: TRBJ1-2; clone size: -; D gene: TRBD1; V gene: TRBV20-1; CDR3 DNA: TGCAGTGCTAGGACCTGCAGGGGGCGAGGAGATGGCTACACCTTC; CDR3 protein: CSARTCRGRGDGYTF
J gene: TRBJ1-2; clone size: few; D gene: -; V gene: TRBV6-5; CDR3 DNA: TGTGCCAGCAGTTCCCGGGCCTTACTTGGCTACACCTTC; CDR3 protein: CASSSRALLGYTF
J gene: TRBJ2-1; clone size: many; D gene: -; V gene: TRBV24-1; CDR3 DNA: TGTGCCACCAGTGATCCCAGTCTAAATGAGCAGTTCTTC; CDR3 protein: CATSDPSLNEQFF
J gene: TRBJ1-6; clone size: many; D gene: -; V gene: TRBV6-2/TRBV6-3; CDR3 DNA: TGTGCCAGCAGTCGACAGTATTCACCCCTCCACTTT; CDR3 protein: CASSRQYSPLHF
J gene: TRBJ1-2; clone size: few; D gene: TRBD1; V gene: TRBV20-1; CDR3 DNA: TGCAGTGCTAGACGGACAGGGGAGGTCCCCGGGTGGGAAACCTTC; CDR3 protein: CSARRTGEVPGWETF
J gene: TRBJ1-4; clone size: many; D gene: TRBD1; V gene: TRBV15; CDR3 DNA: TGTGCCACCTGTCCGGACAGGGGTCGGGAAAAACTGTTTTTT; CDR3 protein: CATCPDRGREKLFF
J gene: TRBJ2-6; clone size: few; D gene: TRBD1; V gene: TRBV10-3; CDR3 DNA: TGTGCCAGCAGTATTGGTGCACAGGGGTCTGGGGCCAACGTCCTGACTTTC; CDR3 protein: CASSIGAQGSGANVLTF
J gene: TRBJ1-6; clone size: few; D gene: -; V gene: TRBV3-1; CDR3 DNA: TGTGCCAGCAGCCAGGAGACCTCTTCACCCCTCCACTTT; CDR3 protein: CASSQETSSPLHF
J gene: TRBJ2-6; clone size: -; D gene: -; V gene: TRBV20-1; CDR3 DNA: TGCAGTGTCTCTCCGGGCTCTGGGGCCAACGTCCTGACTTTC; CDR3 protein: CSVSPGSGANVLTF
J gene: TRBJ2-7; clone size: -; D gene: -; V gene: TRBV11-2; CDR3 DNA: TGTGCCAGCAGCCGTTCCCCCGGGACGCAGGATCTACGAGAGCAGTACTTC; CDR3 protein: CASSRSPGTQDLREQYF
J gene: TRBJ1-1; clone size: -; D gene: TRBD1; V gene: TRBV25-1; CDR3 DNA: TGTGCCACACGGGGTTGGGGACAGGGGACCAGTGAAGCTTTCTTT; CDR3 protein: CATRGWGQGTSEAFF
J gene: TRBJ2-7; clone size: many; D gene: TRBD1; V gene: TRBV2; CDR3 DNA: TGTGCCAGCAGCACCGGACAGGGGAGCTCCTACGAGCAGTACTTC; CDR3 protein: CASSTGQGSSYEQYF